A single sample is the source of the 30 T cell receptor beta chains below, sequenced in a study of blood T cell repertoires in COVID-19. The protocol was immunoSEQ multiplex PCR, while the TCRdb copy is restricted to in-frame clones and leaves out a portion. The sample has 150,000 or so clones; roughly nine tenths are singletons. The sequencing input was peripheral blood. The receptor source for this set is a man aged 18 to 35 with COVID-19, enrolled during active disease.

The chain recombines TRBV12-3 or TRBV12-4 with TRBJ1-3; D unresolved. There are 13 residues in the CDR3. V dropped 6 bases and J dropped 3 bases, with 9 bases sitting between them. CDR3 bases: TGTGCCAGCAGGATATCCAGTGGAAACACCATATATTTT. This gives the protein CASRISSGNTIYF.

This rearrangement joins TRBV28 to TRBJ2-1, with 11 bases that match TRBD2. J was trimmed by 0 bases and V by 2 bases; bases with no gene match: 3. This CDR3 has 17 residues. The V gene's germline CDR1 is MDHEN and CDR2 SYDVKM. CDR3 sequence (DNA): TGTGCCAGCAGTTTACTAGCGGGAGGACTCTCCTACAATGAGCAGTTCTTC. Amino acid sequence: CASSLLAGGLSYNEQFF.

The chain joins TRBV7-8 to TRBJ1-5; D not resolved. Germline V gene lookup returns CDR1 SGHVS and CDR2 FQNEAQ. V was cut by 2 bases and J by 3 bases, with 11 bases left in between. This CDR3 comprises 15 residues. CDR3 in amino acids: CASSLRSGYNQPQHF. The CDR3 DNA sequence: TGTGCCAGCAGCTTACGGAGCGGGTACAATCAGCCCCAGCATTTT.

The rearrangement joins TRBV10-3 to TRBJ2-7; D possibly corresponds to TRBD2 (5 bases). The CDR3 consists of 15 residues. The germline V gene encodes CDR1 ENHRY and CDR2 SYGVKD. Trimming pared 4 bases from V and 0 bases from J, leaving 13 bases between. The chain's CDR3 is CAISVRLTPSYEQYF. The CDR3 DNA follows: TGTGCCATCAGTGTTCGACTAACCCCCTCCTACGAGCAGTACTTC.

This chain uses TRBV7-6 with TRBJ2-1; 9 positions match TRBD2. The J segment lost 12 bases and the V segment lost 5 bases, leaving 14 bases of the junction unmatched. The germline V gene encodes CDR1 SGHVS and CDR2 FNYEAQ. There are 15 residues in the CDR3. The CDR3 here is CASSPHPSGATGQFF. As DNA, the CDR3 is TGTGCCAGCAGCCCCCACCCTAGCGGGGCCACAGGGCAGTTCTTC.

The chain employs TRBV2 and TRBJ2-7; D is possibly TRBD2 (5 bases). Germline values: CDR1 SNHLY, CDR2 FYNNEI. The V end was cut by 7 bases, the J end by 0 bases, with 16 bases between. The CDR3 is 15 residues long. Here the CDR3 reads CASTEDFSTSYEQYF. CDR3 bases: TGTGCCAGCACCGAGGACTTCTCAACCTCCTACGAGCAGTACTTC.

The CDR3 nucleotides read TGTGCCACCAGTGATTTTACGGAGAGTAGACTAGCGGGAGCCACCGGGGAGCTGTTTTTT. Amino acid sequence: CATSDFTESRLAGATGELFF. The rearrangement joins TRBV24-1 to TRBJ2-2, with 12 bases identical to TRBD2. Germline-derived CDR1 and CDR2 are KGHDR and SFDVKD. This CDR3 has 20 residues. Trimming took 1 base from V and 4 from J; bases not matched to a gene: 12.

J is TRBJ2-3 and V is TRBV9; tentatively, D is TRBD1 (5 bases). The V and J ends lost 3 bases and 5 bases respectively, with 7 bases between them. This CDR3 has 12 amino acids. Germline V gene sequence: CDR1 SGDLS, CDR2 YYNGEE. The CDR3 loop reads CASSAGLDTQYF. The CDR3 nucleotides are TGTGCCAGCAGCGCAGGGTTAGATACGCAGTATTTT.

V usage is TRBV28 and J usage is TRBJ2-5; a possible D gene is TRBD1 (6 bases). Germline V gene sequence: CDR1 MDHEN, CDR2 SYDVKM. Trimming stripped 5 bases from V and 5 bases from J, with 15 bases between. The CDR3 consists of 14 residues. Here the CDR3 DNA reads TGTGCCAGCAGTCAACCGACAGGTTTGGAGACCCAGTACTTC. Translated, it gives CASSQPTGLETQYF.

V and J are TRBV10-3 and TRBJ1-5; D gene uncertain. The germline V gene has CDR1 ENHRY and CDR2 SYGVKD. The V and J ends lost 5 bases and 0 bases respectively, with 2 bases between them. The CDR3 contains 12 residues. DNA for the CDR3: TGTGCCATCAGTCATAGCAATCAGCCCCAGCATTTT. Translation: CAISHSNQPQHF.

This CDR3 is CASSSPRGLSSYEQYF. The CDR3 coding sequence is TGTGCCAGCAGCTCACCGCGGGGACTGAGCTCCTACGAGCAGTACTTC. This sequence joins TRBV7-2 and TRBJ2-7, with D perhaps matching TRBD2 (6 bases). The ends were cut back, 4 bases at V and 0 bases at J, with 16 bases in the middle. Looked up from germline, CDR1 is SGHTA and CDR2 is FQGNSA. The CDR3 spans 16 residues.

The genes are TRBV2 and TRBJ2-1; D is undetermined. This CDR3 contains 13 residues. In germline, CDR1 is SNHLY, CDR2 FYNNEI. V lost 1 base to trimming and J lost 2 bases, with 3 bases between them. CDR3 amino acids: CASSEGPYNEQFF. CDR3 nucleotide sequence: TGTGCCAGCAGTGAAGGGCCCTACAATGAGCAGTTCTTC.

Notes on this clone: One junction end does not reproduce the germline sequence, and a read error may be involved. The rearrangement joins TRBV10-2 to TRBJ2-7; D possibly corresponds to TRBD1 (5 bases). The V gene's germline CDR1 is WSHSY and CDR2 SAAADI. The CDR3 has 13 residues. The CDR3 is CASSESLYRRALF. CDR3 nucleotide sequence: TGCGCCAGCAGTGAGTCGTTGTACAGGCGAGCCCTTTTC.

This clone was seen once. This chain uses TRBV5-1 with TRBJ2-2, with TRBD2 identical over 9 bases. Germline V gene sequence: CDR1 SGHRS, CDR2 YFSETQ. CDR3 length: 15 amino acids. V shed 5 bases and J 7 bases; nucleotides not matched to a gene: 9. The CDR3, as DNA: TGCGCCAGCAGGGGAACTAGCGGGTCCATCGGGGAGCTGTTTTTT. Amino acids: CASRGTSGSIGELFF.

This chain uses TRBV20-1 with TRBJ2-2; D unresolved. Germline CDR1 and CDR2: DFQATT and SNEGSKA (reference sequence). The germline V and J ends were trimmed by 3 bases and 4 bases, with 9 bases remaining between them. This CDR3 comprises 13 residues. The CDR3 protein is CSASGSGTGELFF. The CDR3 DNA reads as TGCAGTGCTAGTGGCTCGGGCACCGGGGAGCTGTTTTTT.

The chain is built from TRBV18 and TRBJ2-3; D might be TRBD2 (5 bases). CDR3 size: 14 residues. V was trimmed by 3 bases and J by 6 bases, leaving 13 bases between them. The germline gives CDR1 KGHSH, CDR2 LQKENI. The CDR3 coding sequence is TGTGCCAGCTCACCGGGAGATTCTAGCGATACGCAGTATTTT. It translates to CASSPGDSSDTQYF.

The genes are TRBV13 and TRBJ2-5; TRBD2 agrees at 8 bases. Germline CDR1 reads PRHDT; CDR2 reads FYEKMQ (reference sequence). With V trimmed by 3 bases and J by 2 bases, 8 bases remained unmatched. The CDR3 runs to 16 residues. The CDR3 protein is CASSLGSSGFQETQYF. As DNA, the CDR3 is TGTGCCAGCAGCTTGGGGTCTAGCGGGTTTCAAGAGACCCAGTACTTC. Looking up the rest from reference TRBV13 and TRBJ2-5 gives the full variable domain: AAGVIQSPRHLIKEKRETATLKCYPIPRHDTVYWYQQGPGQDPQFLISFYEKMQSDKGSIPDRFSAQQFSDYHSELNMSSLELGDSALYFCASSLGSSGFQETQYFGPGTRLLVL.

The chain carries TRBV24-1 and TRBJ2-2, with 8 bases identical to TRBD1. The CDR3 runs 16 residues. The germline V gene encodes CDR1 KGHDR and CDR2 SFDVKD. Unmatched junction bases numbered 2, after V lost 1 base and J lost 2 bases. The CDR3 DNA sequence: TGTGCCACCAGTGATTTCCAGGGGGCAAACACCGGGGAGCTGTTTTTT. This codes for CATSDFQGANTGELFF.

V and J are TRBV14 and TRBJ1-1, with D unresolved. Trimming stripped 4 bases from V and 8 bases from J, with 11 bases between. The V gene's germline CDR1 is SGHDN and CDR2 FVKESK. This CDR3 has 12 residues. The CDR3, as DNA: TGTGCCAGCAGCCCCGAGCCAGGAGAAGCTTTCTTT. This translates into CASSPEPGEAFF.

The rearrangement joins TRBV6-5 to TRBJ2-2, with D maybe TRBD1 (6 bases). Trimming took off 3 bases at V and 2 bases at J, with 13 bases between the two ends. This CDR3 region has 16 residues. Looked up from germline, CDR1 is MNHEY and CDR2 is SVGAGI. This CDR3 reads CASSYRSRGNTGELFF. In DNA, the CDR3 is TGTGCCAGCAGTTATCGGTCCAGGGGAAACACCGGGGAGCTGTTTTTT.

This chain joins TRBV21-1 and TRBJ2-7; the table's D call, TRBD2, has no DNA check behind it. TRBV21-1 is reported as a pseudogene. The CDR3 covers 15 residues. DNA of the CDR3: TGTGCCAGCAGCATGCCGGAGGCCCTCACCTACGAGCAGTACTTC. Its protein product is CASSMPEALTYEQYF.

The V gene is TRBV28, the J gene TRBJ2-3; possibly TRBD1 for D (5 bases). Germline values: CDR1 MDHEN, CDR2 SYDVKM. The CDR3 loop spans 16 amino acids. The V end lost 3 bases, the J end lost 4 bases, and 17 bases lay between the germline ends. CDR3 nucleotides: TGTGCCAGCAGTTTTAGGTTGGGGCTAACGGCAGATACGCAGTATTTT. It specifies CASSFRLGLTADTQYF.

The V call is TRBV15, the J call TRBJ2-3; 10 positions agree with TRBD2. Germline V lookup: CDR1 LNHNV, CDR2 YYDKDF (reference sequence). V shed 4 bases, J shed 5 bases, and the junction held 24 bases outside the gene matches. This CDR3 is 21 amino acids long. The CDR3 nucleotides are TGTGCCACCAGCACCTCCGACCCCAGGGCCAATCTAGCGGGAGTAATAGATACGCAGTATTTT. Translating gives CATSTSDPRANLAGVIDTQYF.

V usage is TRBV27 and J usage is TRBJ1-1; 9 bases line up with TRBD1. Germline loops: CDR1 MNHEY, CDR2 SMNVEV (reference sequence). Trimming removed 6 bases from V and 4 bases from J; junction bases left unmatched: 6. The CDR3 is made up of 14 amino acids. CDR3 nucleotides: TGTGCCAGCAGCTATGGGACAGGGTCCACTGAAGCTTTCTTT. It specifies CASSYGTGSTEAFF.

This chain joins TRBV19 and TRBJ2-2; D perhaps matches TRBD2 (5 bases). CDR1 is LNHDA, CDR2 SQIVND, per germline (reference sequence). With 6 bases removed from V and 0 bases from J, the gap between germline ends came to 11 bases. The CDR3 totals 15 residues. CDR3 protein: CASRTRFANTGELFF. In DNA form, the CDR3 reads TGTGCCAGTAGAACTAGGTTCGCGAACACCGGGGAGCTGTTTTTT. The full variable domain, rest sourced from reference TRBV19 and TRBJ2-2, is DGGITQSPKYLFRKEGQNVTLSCEQNLNHDAMYWYRQDPGQGLRLIYYSQIVNDFQKGDIAEGYSVSREKKESFPLTVTSAQKNPTAFYLCASRTRFANTGELFFGEGSRLTVL.

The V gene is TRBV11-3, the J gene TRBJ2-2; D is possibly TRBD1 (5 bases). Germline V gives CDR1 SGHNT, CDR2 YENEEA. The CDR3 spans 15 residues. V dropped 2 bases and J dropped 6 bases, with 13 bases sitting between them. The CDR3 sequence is CASSLRSGLPGELFF. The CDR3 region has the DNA TGTGCCAGCAGCTTACGTTCAGGGCTGCCCGGGGAGCTGTTTTTT.

CDR3 loop: CASATGAYSNQPQHF. The DNA for the CDR3 is TGTGCCAGCGCGACAGGGGCCTATAGCAATCAGCCCCAGCATTTT. The rearrangement uses TRBV27 and TRBJ1-5; 8 nucleotides agree with TRBD1. The junction had 6 bases not matched to a gene; V was cut back by 8 bases and J by 0 bases. CDR3 length: 15 amino acids. Looked up from germline, CDR1 is MNHEY and CDR2 is SMNVEV (reference sequence).

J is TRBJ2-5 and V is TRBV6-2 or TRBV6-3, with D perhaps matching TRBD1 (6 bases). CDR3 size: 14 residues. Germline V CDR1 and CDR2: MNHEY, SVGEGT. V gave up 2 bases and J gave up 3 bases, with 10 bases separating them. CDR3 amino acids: CASSYRHREETQYF. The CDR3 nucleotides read TGTGCCAGCAGTTACCGGCACAGGGAAGAGACCCAGTACTTC.

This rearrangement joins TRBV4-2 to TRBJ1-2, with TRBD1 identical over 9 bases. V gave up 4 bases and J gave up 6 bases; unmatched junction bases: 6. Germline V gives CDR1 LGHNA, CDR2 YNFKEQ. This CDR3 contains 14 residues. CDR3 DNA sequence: TGTGCCAGCAGCCCTCTCAGGACAGGGGATGGCTACACCTTC. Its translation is CASSPLRTGDGYTF.

The CDR3 sequence: CASSAPTGSSYNEQFF. The CDR3 DNA is TGTGCCAGCAGCGCCCCAACAGGAAGCTCCTACAATGAGCAGTTCTTC. The rearrangement joins TRBV9 to TRBJ2-1; a weak D match, TRBD1 (5 bases). V was shortened by 3 bases and J by 0 bases, with 13 bases between the two germline ends. Germline lookup yields CDR1 SGDLS and CDR2 YYNGEE. The CDR3 extends over 16 amino acids.